This T cell receptor beta chain was obtained from a study of T cell responses to AZD1222 COVID-19 vaccine. Study-level findings and limits: A mostly white British donor set with more females was recruited, and clonal diversity was possibly underestimated. The reported proportion of spike-specific TCRs targeting unmutated variant regions was nearly half.

Germline CDR1 is SGHNT and CDR2 is YYREEE (reference sequence). This CDR3 contains 14 residues. This clone was seen more than once but under ten times. The antigen is not known. One end of the junction fails to match germline, which may point to a read error. TCRdb's copy holds only in-frame clones and misses some; the assay was immunoSEQ multiplex PCR. Among 75,000 to 95,000 clones listed, about 88% were seen once. The source of this sequence is an adult in good health. V gene TRBV5-4 combines with J gene TRBJ2-1, with unresolved D. Sample: peripheral blood, taken on day 0 of AZD1222 vaccination. The CDR3 nucleotides read TGTGCCAGCAGTTTGGGGTCTGGTAACAATGAGCAGTTCTTC. Translation: CASSLGSGNNEQFF.